These 25 T cell receptor beta chains came from one sample sequenced in a study of shared clonotypes between healthy human individuals. Profiled with immunoSEQ multiplex PCR; TCRdb holds only in-frame clones, not every one. This sample has millions of clones, with more than 85% found just once. The sample consisted of naive CD4+ T cells from PBMCs. Subset meaning: CD45RA+ positively selected. The source of these receptors is a man aged 18 to 30 in good health. Some clones in this sample may be carry-over from other donors' samples.

The CDR3 DNA follows: TGTGCCAGCTCAGCATACAGGGGGCGTATCACCGGGGAGCTGTTTTTT. It translates to CASSAYRGRITGELFF. The chain is built from TRBV18 and TRBJ2-2, with 9 bases identical to TRBD1. From germline, CDR1 is KGHSH and CDR2 LQKENI. V shed 5 bases, J shed 4 bases, and the junction held 8 bases outside the gene matches. The length of the CDR3 is 16 residues.

In the case of this clone: The same CDR3 arises from other DNA sequences in this sample as well. The rearrangement uses TRBV25-1 and TRBJ2-7; D remains unclear. Between the trimmed V and J ends, which lost 3 bases and 4 bases, there was a span of 7 bases. CDR3 length: 12 residues. Germline V gene data show CDR1 as MGHDK and CDR2 as SYGVNS. CDR3 sequence (DNA): TGTGCCAGCAGTGACCAGTTGTACGAGCAGTACTTC. This encodes CASSDQLYEQYF.

This chain connects TRBV5-1 to TRBJ1-4; 12 bases fit TRBD1. This CDR3 is 17 amino acids long. After removal of 2 bases from V and 1 base from J, the junction contained 3 bases not matched to a gene. Germline V gene data show CDR1 as SGHRS and CDR2 as YFSETQ. The CDR3 DNA is TGCGCCAGCAGCTTAGGGACAGGGGGCCGAACTAATGAAAAACTGTTTTTT. It codes for CASSLGTGGRTNEKLFF.

The chain uses TRBV14 and TRBJ2-3, with D perhaps TRBD2 (6 bases). CDR1 is SGHDN, CDR2 FVKESK, per germline. Trimming left V 1 base short and J 1 base short, with 9 bases between. CDR3 length: 15 amino acids. CDR3 amino acids: CASSQVWGGTDTQYF. The CDR3 DNA reads TGTGCCAGCAGCCAAGTATGGGGGGGCACAGATACGCAGTATTTT.

The chain links TRBV6-5 to TRBJ1-4; 10 bases are shared with TRBD1. The CDR3 has 15 amino acids. CDR1 is MNHEY and CDR2 is SVGAGI in the germline V gene. With V trimmed by 6 bases and J by 8 bases, 9 bases remained unmatched. The CDR3 is CASSLGGQGIEKLFF. The CDR3, as DNA: TGTGCCAGCAGCCTAGGGGGACAGGGGATAGAAAAACTGTTTTTT.

The chain carries TRBV4-1 and TRBJ2-3; no clear D. The CDR3 consists of 12 residues. Trimming removed 4 bases at V and 2 bases at J, with 4 bases between. Germline CDR1 MGHRA, CDR2 YSYEKL. The CDR3 region is CASSRVTDTQYF. In DNA form, the CDR3 reads TGCGCCAGCAGCCGGGTCACAGATACGCAGTATTTT.

CDR3 residues: CASSEEGGGDTQYF. CDR3 in DNA: TGTGCCAGCAGTGAAGAAGGGGGCGGAGATACGCAGTATTTT. V and J are TRBV2 and TRBJ2-3; the match to TRBD1 covers 7 bases. CDR1 SNHLY and CDR2 FYNNEI come from the germline V gene. V gave up 1 base and J gave up 5 bases; unmatched junction bases: 3. The CDR3 sequence is 14 residues long.

The V and J genes are TRBV5-1 and TRBJ1-1, with 9 bases that match TRBD1. The CDR3 is made up of 17 amino acids. Per germline, CDR1 SGHRS and CDR2 YFSETQ. V shed 3 bases, J shed 0 bases, and the junction held 9 bases outside the gene matches. DNA of the CDR3: TGCGCCAGCAGCTCGGTCCCGGGACAGGGAATGAACACTGAAGCTTTCTTT. Residues: CASSSVPGQGMNTEAFF.

This clone showed up just once. The genes are TRBV6-1 and TRBJ1-5; possibly TRBD1 for D (6 bases). Germline CDR1 and CDR2: MNHNS and SASEGT. Between the trimmed V and J ends, which lost 6 bases and 0 bases, there was a span of 12 bases. The CDR3 runs to 15 residues. CDR3 nucleotide sequence: TGTGCCAGCAGCGCAGGGGAGTTTAGCAATCAGCCCCAGCATTTT. As protein: CASSAGEFSNQPQHF.

A single count supports this clone. The chain combines TRBV5-6 with TRBJ2-7; D may correspond to TRBD1 or TRBD2 (5 bases each). The length of the CDR3 is 16 residues. Germline V gives CDR1 SGHDT, CDR2 YYEEEE. Trimming shortened V by 5 bases and J by 4 bases, and 22 bases separated the two germline ends. The CDR3 DNA reads as TGTGCCAGCAGGACTACAGGTGAAGTAGAGGCGTACGAGCAGTACTTC. Translating gives CASRTTGEVEAYEQYF.

CDR3 sequence (DNA): TGTGCCAGCAGCGTAGGGACCCAAGAGACCCAGTACTTC. It translates to CASSVGTQETQYF. The chain carries TRBV7-9 and TRBJ2-5, with D tentatively TRBD1 or TRBD2 (5 bases each). Per the germline V gene, CDR1 is SEHNR and CDR2 is FQNEAQ (reference sequence). V gave up 5 bases and J gave up 1 base, with 8 bases separating them. This CDR3 spans 13 amino acids.

The chain has TRBV5-4 and TRBJ2-1; 11 nucleotides line up with TRBD2. CDR1 is SGHNT, CDR2 YYREEE, per germline (reference sequence). The CDR3 has 16 residues. Losses at the gene ends were 3 bases for V and 4 bases for J; bases not matched to a gene: 6. CDR3 amino acids: CASSWGTSGKYNEQFF. The CDR3 region has the DNA TGTGCCAGCAGCTGGGGGACTAGCGGAAAGTACAATGAGCAGTTCTTC. Variable domain in full (rest from reference TRBV5-4 and TRBJ2-1): ETGVTQSPTHLIKTRGQQVTLRCSSQSGHNTVSWYQQALGQGPQFIFQYYREEENGRGNFPPRFSGLQFPNYSSELNVNALELDDSALYLCASSWGTSGKYNEQFFGPGTRLTVL.

J is TRBJ2-7 and V is TRBV6-6; D perhaps matches TRBD2 (6 bases). The length of the CDR3 is 16 residues. Trimming shortened V by 0 bases and J by 2 bases, and 14 bases separated the two germline ends. CDR1 and CDR2 (germline): MNHNY, SVGAGI (reference sequence). Here the CDR3 reads CASSYSFAGSTYEQYF. The DNA for the CDR3 is TGTGCCAGCAGTTACTCGTTCGCGGGGTCGACCTACGAGCAGTACTTC.

J is TRBJ2-5 and V is TRBV5-1, with D perhaps matching TRBD1 or TRBD2 (5 bases each). Looked up from germline, CDR1 is SGHRS and CDR2 is YFSETQ. CDR3 length equals 10 residues. The ends were cut back, 6 bases at V and 10 bases at J, with 10 bases in the middle. The CDR3 nucleotides are TGCGCCAGCAAGGGACCGGTCCAGTACTTC. Amino acids: CASKGPVQYF.

The rearrangement joins TRBV28 to TRBJ1-2; D is possibly TRBD1 (5 bases). The V end lost 6 bases, the J end lost 0 bases, and 11 bases lay between the germline ends. Germline CDR1 and CDR2: MDHEN and SYDVKM. The CDR3 is 14 amino acids. The CDR3 reads CASRTGLSNYGYTF. The CDR3 DNA reads TGTGCCAGCAGAACGGGACTCTCTAACTATGGCTACACCTTC.

DNA for the CDR3: TGTGCCAGCATCGAGGGTGGGGGCGTCACTTATGGCTACACCTTC. Its protein is CASIEGGGVTYGYTF. The V gene is TRBV5-4, the J gene TRBJ1-2, with a possible D match to TRBD1 (6 bases). Germline loops: CDR1 SGHNT, CDR2 YYREEE (reference sequence). V was shortened by 6 bases and J by 5 bases, with 20 bases between the two germline ends. The CDR3 is 15 residues long.

The V and J genes are TRBV6-6 and TRBJ1-2; D call uncertain. The CDR3 loop spans 15 amino acids. Germline assignment: CDR1 MNHNY and CDR2 SVGAGI (reference sequence). The V end was cut by 6 bases, the J end by 0 bases, with 14 bases between. The CDR3: CASRPDRDANYGYTF. CDR3 coding DNA: TGTGCCAGCAGACCGGACCGAGACGCTAACTATGGCTACACCTTC.

With regard to this clone: Other DNA sequences of this sample code for an identical CDR3. This rearrangement joins TRBV30 to TRBJ2-2; D is unresolved. Per the germline V gene, CDR1 is GTSNPN and CDR2 is SVGIG (reference sequence). This CDR3 region has 10 residues. V was trimmed by 1 base and J by 6 bases, leaving 0 bases between them. As DNA, the CDR3 is TGTGCCTGGAGTGCCGGGGAGCTGTTTTTT. Translating gives CAWSAGELFF. The whole variable domain, remainder taken from reference TRBV30 and TRBJ2-2, is SQTIHQWPATLVQPVGSPLSLECTVEGTSNPNLYWYRQAAGRGLQLLFYSVGIGQISSEVPQNLSASRPQDRQFILSSKKLLLSDSGFYLCAWSAGELFFGEGSRLTVL.

This chain connects TRBV6-5 to TRBJ2-1; no definite D call. Between the trimmed V and J ends, which lost 1 base and 8 bases, there was a span of 15 bases. Looked up from germline, CDR1 is MNHEY and CDR2 is SVGAGI. The CDR3 totals 15 residues. The CDR3 DNA follows: TGTGCCAGCAGTTACTTTGCGGTACTCTGGGATGAGCAGTTCTTC. This sequence encodes CASSYFAVLWDEQFF.

The J gene is TRBJ2-7, the V gene TRBV2, with unresolved D. Germline V lookup: CDR1 SNHLY, CDR2 FYNNEI. This CDR3 is built from 12 residues. Trimming removed 7 bases at V and 6 bases at J, with 13 bases between. CDR3 nucleotides: TGTGCCAGCACTTTGGAAGACGGCGAGCAGTACTTC. Encoded protein: CASTLEDGEQYF. Full variable domain (missing parts from reference TRBV2 and TRBJ2-7): EPEVTQTPSHQVTQMGQEVILRCVPISNHLYFYWYRQILGQKVEFLVSFYNNEISEKSEIFDDQFSVERPDGSNFTLKIRSTKLEDSAMYFCASTLEDGEQYFGPGTRLTVT.

This clone was detected a few times. The V and J genes are TRBV30 and TRBJ1-1; a weak D match, TRBD1 (6 bases). Per the germline V gene, CDR1 is GTSNPN and CDR2 is SVGIG (reference sequence). This CDR3 is 12 amino acids long. The CDR3 protein is CAEDRLNTEAFF. DNA of the CDR3: TGTGCAGAGGACAGACTGAACACTGAAGCTTTCTTT. The whole variable domain, remainder taken from reference TRBV30 and TRBJ1-1, is SQTIHQWPATLVQPVGSPLSLECTVEGTSNPNLYWYRQAAGRGLQLLFYSVGIGQISSEVPQNLSASRPQDRQFILSSKKLLLSDSGFYLCAEDRLNTEAFFGQGTRLTVV.

DNA for the CDR3: TGTGCCAGCAGTCAAACCCGGGACCCCCGATCGAAGGGCGAGCAGTACTTC. It translates to CASSQTRDPRSKGEQYF. This chain connects TRBV28 to TRBJ2-7, with D perhaps being TRBD1 or TRBD2 (5 bases each). Germline V gene sequence: CDR1 MDHEN, CDR2 SYDVKM. This CDR3 has 17 amino acids. The ends were cut back, 5 bases at V and 6 bases at J, with 26 bases in the middle.

The V and J genes are TRBV10-3 and TRBJ2-1; D is uncertain. Trimming stripped 3 bases from V and 0 bases from J, with 6 bases between. The CDR3 totals 14 residues. The germline V gene has CDR1 ENHRY and CDR2 SYGVKD. As DNA, the CDR3 is TGTGCCATCAGTGAACCGAGCTCCTACAATGAGCAGTTCTTC. Its protein product is CAISEPSSYNEQFF.

J is TRBJ2-3 and V is TRBV7-2; TRBD2 matches 9 bases. Per germline, CDR1 SGHTA and CDR2 FQGNSA. CDR3 size: 16 residues. V dropped 1 base and J dropped 3; count of bases not matched to a gene: 5. As DNA, the CDR3 is TGTGCCAGCAGCTTAGTAGCGGGGGCGTTGACAGATACGCAGTATTTT. This codes for CASSLVAGALTDTQYF. The whole variable domain, remainder taken from reference TRBV7-2 and TRBJ2-3, is GAGVSQSPSNKVTEKGKDVELRCDPISGHTALYWYRQSLGQGLEFLIYFQGNSAPDKSGLPSDRFSAERTGGSVSTLTIQRTQQEDSAVYLCASSLVAGALTDTQYFGPGTRLTVL.

The genes are TRBV10-2 and TRBJ2-1, with 9 bases aligning to TRBD1. This CDR3 has 15 residues. The V and J ends lost 5 bases and 3 bases, in that order; junction bases with no gene match: 5. Germline lookup yields CDR1 WSHSY and CDR2 SAAADI. In DNA form, the CDR3 reads TGCGCCAGCAGTCCTGACAGGGGGAGCTACAATGAGCAGTTCTTC. Its protein is CASSPDRGSYNEQFF.